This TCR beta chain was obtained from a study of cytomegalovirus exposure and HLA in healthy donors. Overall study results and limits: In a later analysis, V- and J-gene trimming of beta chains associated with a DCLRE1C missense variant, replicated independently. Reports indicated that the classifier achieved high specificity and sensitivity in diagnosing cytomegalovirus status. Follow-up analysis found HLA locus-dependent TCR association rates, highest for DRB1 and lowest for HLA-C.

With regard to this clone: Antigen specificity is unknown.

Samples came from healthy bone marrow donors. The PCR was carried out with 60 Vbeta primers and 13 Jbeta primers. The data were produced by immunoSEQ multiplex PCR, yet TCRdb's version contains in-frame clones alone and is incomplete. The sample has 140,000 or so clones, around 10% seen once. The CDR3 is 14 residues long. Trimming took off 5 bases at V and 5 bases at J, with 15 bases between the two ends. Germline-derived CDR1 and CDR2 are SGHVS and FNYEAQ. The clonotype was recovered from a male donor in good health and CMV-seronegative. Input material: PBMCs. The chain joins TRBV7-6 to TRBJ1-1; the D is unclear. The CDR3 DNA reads TGTGCCAGCAGCCTGAGCACAGCGGGGACTGAAGCTTTCTTT. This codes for CASSLSTAGTEAFF. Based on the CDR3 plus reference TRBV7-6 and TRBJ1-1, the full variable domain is GAGVSQSPRYKVTKRGQDVALRCDPISGHVSLYWYRQALGQGPEFLTYFNYEAQQDKSGLPNDRFSAERPEGSISTLTIQRTEQRDSAMYRCASSLSTAGTEAFFGQGTRLTVV.